The 21 T cell receptor beta chains below come from one sample, sequenced in a study of spatial heterogeneity in lung cancer. In TCRdb, the 5' RACE reads were re-called with MiXCR into one record per CDR3 protein. The top ten hold roughly 6.9% of the sample, which has some 70,000 distinct CDR3 sequences, about an eighth seen once. Time point noted: sample taken at primary tumor resection. Unsorted tumor, nontumor lung tissue or cryopreserved PBMC supplied the whole RNA. The sample was PBMCs, taken at surgery. Receptor source: a male donor with early-stage non-small cell lung cancer.

This clonotype was detected only a few times. The chain recombines TRBV20-1 with TRBJ2-5; possibly TRBD1 for D (5 bases). V lost 2 bases to trimming and J lost 5 bases, with 15 bases between them. In germline, CDR1 is DFQATT, CDR2 SNEGSKA (reference sequence). There are 14 residues in the CDR3. The CDR3 DNA sequence: TGCAGTGCTAGATCCCGGGCTCCAGGGGAGACCCAGTACTTC. It encodes CSARSRAPGETQYF.

This clonotype was found many times. The chain recombines TRBV29-1 with TRBJ1-3; no clear D. Germline-derived CDR1 and CDR2 are SQVTM and ANQGSEA. The CDR3 has 13 residues. The V end was cut by 2 bases, the J end by 4 bases, with 9 bases between. CDR3: CSVEIDGGNTIYF. CDR3 DNA: TGCAGCGTTGAAATCGACGGAGGAAACACCATATATTTT.

The CDR3 sequence: CASSSNRDYGYTF. The CDR3 bases are TGTGCCAGCAGTTCCAACAGGGACTATGGCTACACCTTC. V is TRBV2 and J is TRBJ1-2, with TRBD1 as a possible D gene (6 bases). The germline V and J ends were trimmed by 5 bases and 3 bases, with 10 bases remaining between them. The CDR3 runs 13 residues. Germline V gene sequence: CDR1 SNHLY, CDR2 FYNNEI.

This clonotype has at least ten counts. The V gene is TRBV6-2 or TRBV6-3, the J gene TRBJ1-3, with TRBD1 matching 7 bases. CDR1 and CDR2 (germline): MNHEY, SVGEGT. V was pared by 10 bases and J by 2 bases, with 8 bases of the junction left unmatched. This CDR3 is built from 14 residues. Here the CDR3 reads CAIRQGLTGNTIYF. DNA of the CDR3: TGTGCCATACGACAGGGACTCACTGGAAACACCATATATTTT.

This sequence joins TRBV9 and TRBJ2-1; D is perhaps TRBD1 (5 bases). Trimming took off 6 bases at V and 3 bases at J, with 13 bases between the two ends. CDR1 and CDR2 (germline): SGDLS, YYNGEE. The CDR3 contains 14 residues. The CDR3 DNA reads TGTGCCAGCACCAAGGACACATACTACAATGAGCAGTTCTTC. Translated, it gives CASTKDTYYNEQFF. Variable domain in full (rest from reference TRBV9 and TRBJ2-1): DSGVTQTPKHLITATGQRVTLRCSPRSGDLSVYWYQQSLDQGLQFLIQYYNGEERAKGNILERFSAQQFPDLHSELNLSSLELGDSALYFCASTKDTYYNEQFFGPGTRLTVL.

The genes are TRBV7-2 and TRBJ1-4; maybe TRBD1 (5 bases). The germline V gene encodes CDR1 SGHTA and CDR2 FQGNSA. This CDR3 has 16 amino acids. V lost 0 bases and J 6 bases, leaving 14 bases between the germline ends. The CDR3 coding sequence is TGTGCCAGCAGCTTAGCGCCAACTCCGGGGGATGAAAAACTGTTTTTT. Protein sequence: CASSLAPTPGDEKLFF.

In this sample, this clonotype turned up many times. V gene TRBV24-1 combines with J gene TRBJ2-1; 13 bases are a match to TRBD2. This CDR3 contains 19 residues. The V and J ends lost 4 bases and 3 bases, in that order; junction bases with no gene match: 11. Germline CDR1 is KGHDR and CDR2 is SFDVKD. CDR3 sequence: CATSDPSGTSGISYNEQFF. The CDR3 bases are TGTGCCACCAGTGACCCATCCGGGACTAGCGGGATCAGCTACAATGAGCAGTTCTTC.

This chain links TRBV20-1 with TRBJ2-1, with 7 bases matching TRBD1. The CDR3 spans 16 residues. The J segment lost 4 bases and the V segment lost 5 bases, leaving 14 bases of the junction unmatched. Germline lookup yields CDR1 DFQATT and CDR2 SNEGSKA (reference sequence). CDR3 in amino acids: CSASTVTGRKYNEQFF. For the CDR3, the DNA is TGCAGTGCTTCTACAGTGACAGGGAGAAAATACAATGAGCAGTTCTTC.

V is TRBV5-5 and J is TRBJ1-2; D unresolved. In germline, CDR1 is SGHKS, CDR2 YYEKEE (reference sequence). Between the trimmed V and J ends, which lost 3 bases and 0 bases, there was a span of 12 bases. The CDR3 length is 15 residues. In DNA, the CDR3 is TGTGCCAGCAGCTCCGGATCTTGGGCTAACTATGGCTACACCTTC. Amino acid sequence: CASSSGSWANYGYTF.

This clonotype was counted between two and nine times. The V gene is TRBV14, the J gene TRBJ2-7, with 7 bases that match TRBD1. Unmatched junction bases numbered 4, after V lost 0 bases and J lost 2 bases. The CDR3 is 15 amino acids. Looked up from germline, CDR1 is SGHDN and CDR2 is FVKESK. CDR3 sequence reads: CASSQDLDRTYEQYF. DNA for the CDR3: TGTGCCAGCAGCCAAGATCTGGACAGGACCTACGAGCAGTACTTC.

Many counts were recorded for this clonotype. This sequence joins TRBV5-1 and TRBJ2-3; D gene unclear. The V gene lost 4 bases and the J gene lost 6 bases, with 9 bases spanning the gap. This CDR3 is 12 amino acids long. Looked up from germline, CDR1 is SGHRS and CDR2 is YFSETQ. As DNA, the CDR3 is TGCGCCAGCAGCCTGACCCCCGATACGCAGTATTTT. Protein: CASSLTPDTQYF.

This clonotype has only a few counts. The V and J genes are TRBV11-2 and TRBJ2-1; D unclear. Germline V gives CDR1 SGHAT, CDR2 FQNNGV. The CDR3 extends over 16 amino acids. V gave up 3 bases and J gave up 2 bases, with 14 bases separating them. CDR3 DNA: TGTGCCAGCAGCTTTAGGGCCACCCCCACCTACAATGAGCAGTTCTTC. This encodes CASSFRATPTYNEQFF.

This clonotype was counted ten times or more. The genes are TRBV11-2 and TRBJ1-3, with TRBD1 matching over 7 bases. Germline V lookup: CDR1 SGHAT, CDR2 FQNNGV. With 1 base clipped from V and 4 bases from J, the junction kept 4 bases outside the gene matches. The CDR3 spans 15 residues. CDR3 in amino acids: CASSLGQGIGNTIYF. The CDR3 region has the DNA TGTGCCAGCAGCTTAGGACAGGGCATCGGAAACACCATATATTTT.

This clonotype was seen only a few times. V gene TRBV10-3 combines with J gene TRBJ1-1; D might be TRBD1 (6 bases). The CDR3 has 13 amino acids. CDR1 is ENHRY and CDR2 is SYGVKD in the germline V gene. V lost 0 bases and J lost 8, with 10 bases in between. This CDR3 is CAISESSGQEAFF. In DNA form, the CDR3 reads TGTGCCATCAGTGAGTCCTCCGGACAGGAAGCTTTCTTT.

This sequence joins TRBV7-9 and TRBJ2-2; D ambiguous. CDR1 is SEHNR and CDR2 is FQNEAQ in the germline V gene (reference sequence). The CDR3 runs to 13 residues. Deletions cut 2 bases from V and 4 bases from J, with 5 bases between. The CDR3 DNA sequence: TGTGCCAGCAGCTTATTTTCCACCGGGGAGCTGTTTTTT. Translating it yields CASSLFSTGELFF.

This clonotype was counted many times. V is TRBV25-1 and J is TRBJ1-2, with TRBD1 matching 8 bases. The germline CDR1 and CDR2 sequences are MGHDK and SYGVNS. CDR3 size: 13 residues. The ends lost 3 bases at V and 3 bases at J; junction bases unmatched: 0. CDR3: CASSEDRDYGYTF. The CDR3 bases are TGTGCCAGCAGTGAGGACAGGGACTATGGCTACACCTTC.

Only one count was recorded for this clonotype. V and J are TRBV4-2 and TRBJ2-7; the D gene is possibly TRBD2 (6 bases). Germline lookup yields CDR1 LGHNA and CDR2 YNFKEQ. Trimming pared 4 bases from V and 1 base from J, leaving 17 bases between. The CDR3 consists of 16 residues. The CDR3 spells CASSRLGGFSSYEQYF. In DNA form, the CDR3 reads TGTGCCAGCAGCCGACTCGGAGGGTTTTCGTCCTACGAGCAGTACTTC.

This clonotype came up a few times. V is TRBV5-6 and J is TRBJ2-3; weak D call: TRBD2 (5 bases). The length of the CDR3 is 14 residues. Germline-derived CDR1 and CDR2 are SGHDT and YYEEEE. Between the trimmed V and J ends, which lost 3 bases and 3 bases, there was a span of 11 bases. CDR3 in DNA: TGTGCCAGCAGCTCCCCTAGCCAAACAGATACGCAGTATTTT. It codes for CASSSPSQTDTQYF. The variable domain in full, with the rest retrieved from reference TRBV5-6 and TRBJ2-3, is DAGVTQSPTHLIKTRGQQVTLRCSPKSGHDTVSWYQQALGQGPQFIFQYYEEEERQRGNFPDRFSGHQFPNYSSELNVNALLLGDSALYLCASSSPSQTDTQYFGPGTRLTVL.

This clonotype appeared many times. This rearrangement joins TRBV11-2 to TRBJ2-7; 10 nucleotides agree with TRBD1. The CDR3 loop spans 16 amino acids. J gave up 2 bases and V 5 bases, and 9 bases lay outside the gene matches. Germline CDR1 reads SGHAT; CDR2 reads FQNNGV. CDR3 residues: CASSRQGQGNPYEQYF. Written as DNA, the CDR3 is TGTGCCAGCAGCCGACAGGGACAGGGGAACCCCTACGAGCAGTACTTC.

Only a few counts were recorded for this clonotype. The CDR3 coding sequence is TGTGCCAGCAGCTTCCCCAGGGTCCCATACACCTTC. As protein: CASSFPRVPYTF. This rearrangement joins TRBV7-9 to TRBJ1-2; possible D gene TRBD1, 5 bases. The CDR3 extends over 12 amino acids. Germline V gene lookup returns CDR1 SEHNR and CDR2 FQNEAQ (reference sequence). The germline V and J ends were trimmed by 3 bases and 11 bases, with 13 bases remaining between them.

This clonotype was counted many times. The V call is TRBV5-5, the J call TRBJ2-4; D gene uncertain. Trimming stripped 0 bases from V and 0 bases from J, with 10 bases between. Germline V gene sequence: CDR1 SGHKS, CDR2 YYEKEE (reference sequence). This CDR3 is 16 amino acids long. CDR3 DNA sequence: TGTGCCAGCAGCTTGGAGTGGCCGATAGCCAAAAACATTCAGTACTTC. Amino acid sequence: CASSLEWPIAKNIQYF. Full variable domain (missing parts from reference TRBV5-5 and TRBJ2-4): DAGVTQSPTHLIKTRGQQVTLRCSPISGHKSVSWYQQVLGQGPQFIFQYYEKEERGRGNFPDRFSARQFPNYSSELNVNALLLGDSALYLCASSLEWPIAKNIQYFGAGTRLSVL.